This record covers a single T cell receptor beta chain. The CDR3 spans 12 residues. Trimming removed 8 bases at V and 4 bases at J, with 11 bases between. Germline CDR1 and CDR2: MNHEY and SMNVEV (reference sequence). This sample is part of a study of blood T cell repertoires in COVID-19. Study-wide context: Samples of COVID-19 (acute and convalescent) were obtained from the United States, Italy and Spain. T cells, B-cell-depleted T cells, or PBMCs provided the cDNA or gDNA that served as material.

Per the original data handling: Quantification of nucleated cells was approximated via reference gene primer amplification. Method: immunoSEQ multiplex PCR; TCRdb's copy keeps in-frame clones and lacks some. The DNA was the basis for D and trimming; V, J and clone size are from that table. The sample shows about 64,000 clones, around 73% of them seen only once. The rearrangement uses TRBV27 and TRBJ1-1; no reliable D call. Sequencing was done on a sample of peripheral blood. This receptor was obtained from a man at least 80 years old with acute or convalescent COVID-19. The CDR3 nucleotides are TGTGCCAGCCTCGGGGTGGGCACTGAAGCTTTCTTT. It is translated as CASLGVGTEAFF.